This TCR beta chain derives from a study of T-cell memory formation after mild COVID-19. Study findings and constraints: The study found balanced CD4/CD8 in clones contracting day 15 to 85 and a CD4+ lean in later expanders. The pre-infection memory compartment contained some responding clones, suggesting cross-reactive memory joined. Nothing showed for sure that second-wave clones peaking on day 37 were SARS-CoV-2 specific.

TCRdb itself ran the 5' RACE reads through MiXCR, one entry per CDR3 protein. The table lists approximately 300,000 distinct CDR3 sequences, 7.5% to 9.5% of them singletons. This CDR3 spans 13 amino acids. The V end was cut by 0 bases, the J end by 1 base, with 5 bases between. Germline lookup yields CDR1 SGHDT and CDR2 YYEEEE. This clonotype was picked up many times. The antigen remains unidentified. The receptor was isolated from a man aged 18 to 30 who had mild COVID-19 (a few samples of this study predate the infection). Cell type and time point are not known. V usage is TRBV5-6 and J usage is TRBJ2-7; D is unresolved. The sequenced material came from PBMCs or a T cell subset sorted from them (not recorded which). CDR3 sequence reads: CASSLGRSYEQYF. The CDR3 nucleotides are TGTGCCAGCAGCTTGGGGAGATCCTACGAGCAGTACTTC.